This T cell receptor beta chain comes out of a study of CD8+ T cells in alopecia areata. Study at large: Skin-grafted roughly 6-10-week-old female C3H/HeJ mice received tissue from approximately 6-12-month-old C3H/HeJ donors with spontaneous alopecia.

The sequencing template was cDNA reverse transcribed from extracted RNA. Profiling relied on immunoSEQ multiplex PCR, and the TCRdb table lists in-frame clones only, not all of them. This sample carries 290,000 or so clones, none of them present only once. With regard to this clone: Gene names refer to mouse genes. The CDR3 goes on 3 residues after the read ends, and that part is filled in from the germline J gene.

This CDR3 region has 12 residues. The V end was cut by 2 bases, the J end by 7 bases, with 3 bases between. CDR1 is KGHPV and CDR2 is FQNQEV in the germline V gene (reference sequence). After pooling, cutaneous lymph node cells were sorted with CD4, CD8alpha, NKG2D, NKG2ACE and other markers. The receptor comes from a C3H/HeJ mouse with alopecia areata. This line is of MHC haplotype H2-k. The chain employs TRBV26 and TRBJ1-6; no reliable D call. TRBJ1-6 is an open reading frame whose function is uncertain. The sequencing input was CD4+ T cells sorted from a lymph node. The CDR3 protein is CASSLQNSPLYF. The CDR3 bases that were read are TGTGCCAGCAGTCTGCAGAATTCGCCC.